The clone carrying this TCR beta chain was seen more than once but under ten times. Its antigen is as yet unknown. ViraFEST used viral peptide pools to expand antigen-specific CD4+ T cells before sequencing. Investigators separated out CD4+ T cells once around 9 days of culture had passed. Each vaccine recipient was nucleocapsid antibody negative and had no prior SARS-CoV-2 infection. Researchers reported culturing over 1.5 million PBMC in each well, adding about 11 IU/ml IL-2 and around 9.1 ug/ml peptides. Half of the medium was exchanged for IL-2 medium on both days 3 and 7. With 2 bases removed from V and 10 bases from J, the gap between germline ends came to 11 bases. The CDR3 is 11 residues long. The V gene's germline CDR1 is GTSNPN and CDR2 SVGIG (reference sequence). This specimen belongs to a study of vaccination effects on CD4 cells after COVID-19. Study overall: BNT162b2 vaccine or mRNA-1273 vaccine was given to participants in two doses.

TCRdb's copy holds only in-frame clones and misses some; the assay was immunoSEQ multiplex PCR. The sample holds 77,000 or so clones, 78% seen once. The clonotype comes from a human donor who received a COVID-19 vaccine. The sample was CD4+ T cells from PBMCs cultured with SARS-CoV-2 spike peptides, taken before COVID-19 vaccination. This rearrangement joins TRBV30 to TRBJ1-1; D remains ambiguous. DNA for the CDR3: TGTGCCTGGAGTAGGCTTCAGCGAGCTTTCTTT. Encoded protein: CAWSRLQRAFF.